This T cell receptor beta chain was sequenced for a study of blood T cell repertoires in COVID-19. This clone was picked up a small number of times. This CDR3 spans 16 amino acids. Germline CDR1 reads LNHDA; CDR2 reads SQIVND (reference sequence). After removal of 3 bases from V and 6 bases from J, the junction contained 9 bases not matched to a gene. Participant reports of clinical history set cohort assignment. Original data processing: Scientists estimated how many nucleated cells there were by amplifying reference gene primers. Sequenced by immunoSEQ multiplex PCR; TCRdb stores in-frame clones only, minus some. Clonal size and the V and J genes are those of that table, whereas D and trimming came from the DNA. The data show fewer than 500,000 clones, with around 91% seen just once and 1% to 1.3% held by the top ten.

Sequencing was done on a sample of PBMCs or T cells enriched from blood (not recorded which). The V call is TRBV19, the J call TRBJ2-1, with 9 bases lining up with TRBD1. The TCR comes from a man aged 30-40 years who had recovered from COVID-19. CDR3: CASSIFGQGWGNEQFF. Here the CDR3 DNA reads TGTGCCAGTAGTATCTTTGGACAGGGGTGGGGCAATGAGCAGTTCTTC.